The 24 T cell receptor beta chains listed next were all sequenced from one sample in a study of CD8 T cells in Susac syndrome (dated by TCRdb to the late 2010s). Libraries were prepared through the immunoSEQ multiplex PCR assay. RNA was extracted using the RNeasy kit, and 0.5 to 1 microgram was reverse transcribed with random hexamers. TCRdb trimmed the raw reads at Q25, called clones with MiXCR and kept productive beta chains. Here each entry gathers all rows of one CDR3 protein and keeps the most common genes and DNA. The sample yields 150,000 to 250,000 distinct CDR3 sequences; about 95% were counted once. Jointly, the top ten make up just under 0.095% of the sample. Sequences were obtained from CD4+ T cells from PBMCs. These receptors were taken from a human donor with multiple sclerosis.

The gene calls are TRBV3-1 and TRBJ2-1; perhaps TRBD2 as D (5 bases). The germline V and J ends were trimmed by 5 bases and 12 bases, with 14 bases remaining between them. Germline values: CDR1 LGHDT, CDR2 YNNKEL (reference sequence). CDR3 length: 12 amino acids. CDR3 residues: CASSYGLGGQFF. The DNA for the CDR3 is TGTGCCAGCAGCTACGGACTTGGTGGGCAGTTCTTC.

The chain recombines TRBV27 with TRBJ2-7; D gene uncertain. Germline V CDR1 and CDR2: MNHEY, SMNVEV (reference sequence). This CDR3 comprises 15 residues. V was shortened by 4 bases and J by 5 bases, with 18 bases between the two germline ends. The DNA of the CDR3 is TGTGCCAGCAGTTCCCGACAAAGGGATGTCCACGAGCAGTACTTC. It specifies CASSSRQRDVHEQYF.

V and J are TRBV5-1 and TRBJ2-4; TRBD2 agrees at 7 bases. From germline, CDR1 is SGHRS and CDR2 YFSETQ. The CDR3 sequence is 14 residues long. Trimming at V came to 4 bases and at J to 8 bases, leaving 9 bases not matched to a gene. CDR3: CASSLRGGEDIQYF. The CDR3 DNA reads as TGCGCCAGCAGCCTCCGGGGAGGGGAGGACATTCAGTACTTC.

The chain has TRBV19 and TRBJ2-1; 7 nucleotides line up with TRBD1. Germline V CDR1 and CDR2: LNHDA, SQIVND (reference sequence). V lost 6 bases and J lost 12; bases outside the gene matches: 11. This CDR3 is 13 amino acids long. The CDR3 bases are TGTGCCAGTAGCAATACCCAGACAGGGTCGCAGTTCTTC. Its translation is CASSNTQTGSQFF.

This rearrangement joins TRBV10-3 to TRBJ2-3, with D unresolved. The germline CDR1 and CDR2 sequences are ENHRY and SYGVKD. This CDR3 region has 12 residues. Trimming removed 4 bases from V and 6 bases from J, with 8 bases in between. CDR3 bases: TGTGCCATCAGTGTGGAAGCGGATACGCAGTATTTT. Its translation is CAISVEADTQYF.

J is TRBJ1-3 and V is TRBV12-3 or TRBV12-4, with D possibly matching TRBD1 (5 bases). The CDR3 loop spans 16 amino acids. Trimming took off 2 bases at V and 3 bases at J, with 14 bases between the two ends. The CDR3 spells CASSLMAGTIGNTIYF. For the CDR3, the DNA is TGTGCCAGCAGTTTAATGGCAGGGACTATTGGAAACACCATATATTTT.

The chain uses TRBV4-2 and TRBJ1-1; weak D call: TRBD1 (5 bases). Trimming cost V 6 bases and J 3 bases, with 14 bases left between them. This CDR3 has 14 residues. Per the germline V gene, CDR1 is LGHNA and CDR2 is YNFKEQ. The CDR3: CASRGLGGYTEAFF. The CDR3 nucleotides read TGTGCCAGCAGGGGCCTTGGGGGATACACTGAAGCTTTCTTT.

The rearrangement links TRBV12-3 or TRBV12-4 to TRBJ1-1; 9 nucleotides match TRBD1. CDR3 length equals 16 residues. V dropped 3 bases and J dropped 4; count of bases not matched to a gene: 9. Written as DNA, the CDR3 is TGTGCCAGCAGTTTTGCGGGGGGACAGGGCCTCACTGAAGCTTTCTTT. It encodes CASSFAGGQGLTEAFF.

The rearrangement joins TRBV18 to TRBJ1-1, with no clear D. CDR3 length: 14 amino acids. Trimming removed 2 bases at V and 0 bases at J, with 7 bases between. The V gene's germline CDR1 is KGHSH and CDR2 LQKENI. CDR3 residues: CASSPSALNTEAFF. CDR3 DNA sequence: TGTGCCAGCTCACCATCGGCCCTGAACACTGAAGCTTTCTTT.

The CDR3, as DNA: TGTGCCATCAGTGACGCCGACAGGATCGACTACGAGCAGTACTTC. As protein: CAISDADRIDYEQYF. The chain uses TRBV10-3 and TRBJ2-7, with D possibly being TRBD1 (6 bases). The ends were cut back, 3 bases at V and 3 bases at J, with 15 bases in the middle. Germline V gives CDR1 ENHRY, CDR2 SYGVKD. The CDR3 is made up of 15 amino acids.

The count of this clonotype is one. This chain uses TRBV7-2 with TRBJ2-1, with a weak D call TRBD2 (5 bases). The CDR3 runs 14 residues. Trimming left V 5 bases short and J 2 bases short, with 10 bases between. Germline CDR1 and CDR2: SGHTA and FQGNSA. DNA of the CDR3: TGTGCCAGCAGCCCGGCCGGGGCCTACAATGAGCAGTTCTTC. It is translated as CASSPAGAYNEQFF. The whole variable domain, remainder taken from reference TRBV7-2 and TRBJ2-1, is GAGVSQSPSNKVTEKGKDVELRCDPISGHTALYWYRQSLGQGLEFLIYFQGNSAPDKSGLPSDRFSAERTGGSVSTLTIQRTQQEDSAVYLCASSPAGAYNEQFFGPGTRLTVL.

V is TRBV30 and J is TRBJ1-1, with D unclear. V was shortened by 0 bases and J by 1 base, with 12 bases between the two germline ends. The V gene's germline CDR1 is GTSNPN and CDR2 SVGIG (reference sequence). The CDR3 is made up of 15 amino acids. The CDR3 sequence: CAWSVPWPANTEAFF. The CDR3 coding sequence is TGTGCCTGGAGTGTACCTTGGCCGGCGAACACTGAAGCTTTCTTT.

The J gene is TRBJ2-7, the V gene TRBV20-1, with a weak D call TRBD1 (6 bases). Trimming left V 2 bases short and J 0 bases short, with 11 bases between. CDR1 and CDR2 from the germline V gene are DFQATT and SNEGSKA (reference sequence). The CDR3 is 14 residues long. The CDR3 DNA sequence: TGCAGTGCTAGAAGGGGGTCTAGCTCCTACGAGCAGTACTTC. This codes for CSARRGSSSYEQYF.

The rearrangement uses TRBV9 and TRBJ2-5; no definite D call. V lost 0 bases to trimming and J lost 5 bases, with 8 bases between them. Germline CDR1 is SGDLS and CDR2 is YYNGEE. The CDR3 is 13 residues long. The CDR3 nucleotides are TGTGCCAGCAGCGTAGCGCCCGGGGAGACCCAGTACTTC. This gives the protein CASSVAPGETQYF. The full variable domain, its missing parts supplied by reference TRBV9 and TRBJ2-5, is DSGVTQTPKHLITATGQRVTLRCSPRSGDLSVYWYQQSLDQGLQFLIQYYNGEERAKGNILERFSAQQFPDLHSELNLSSLELGDSALYFCASSVAPGETQYFGPGTRLLVL.

CDR3 sequence: CASRSDRRGRSGANVLTF. CDR3 in DNA: TGTGCCAGCAGGTCGGACCGTCGCGGGCGTTCTGGGGCCAACGTCCTGACTTTC. This chain links TRBV3-1 with TRBJ2-6; D may be TRBD2 (5 bases). Germline assignment: CDR1 LGHDT and CDR2 YNNKEL (reference sequence). V lost 6 bases and J 1 base, leaving 19 bases between the germline ends. This CDR3 region has 18 residues.

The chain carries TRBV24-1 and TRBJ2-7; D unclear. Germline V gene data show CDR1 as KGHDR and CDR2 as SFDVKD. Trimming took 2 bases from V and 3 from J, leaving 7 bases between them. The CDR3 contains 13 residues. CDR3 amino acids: CATSDSDGYEQYF. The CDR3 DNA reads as TGTGCCACCAGTGATTCGGACGGCTACGAGCAGTACTTC.

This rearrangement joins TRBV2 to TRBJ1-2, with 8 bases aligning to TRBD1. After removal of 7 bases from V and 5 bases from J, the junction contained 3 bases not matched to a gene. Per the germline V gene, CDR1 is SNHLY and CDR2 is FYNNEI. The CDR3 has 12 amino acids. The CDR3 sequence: CASMNRGYGYTF. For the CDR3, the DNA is TGTGCCAGCATGAACAGGGGGTATGGCTACACCTTC.

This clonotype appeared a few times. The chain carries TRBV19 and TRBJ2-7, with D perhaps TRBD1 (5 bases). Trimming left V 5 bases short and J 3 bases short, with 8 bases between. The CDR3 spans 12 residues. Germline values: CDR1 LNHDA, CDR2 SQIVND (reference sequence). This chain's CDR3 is CASSFDSYEQYF. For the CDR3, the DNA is TGTGCCAGTAGTTTCGACAGCTACGAGCAGTACTTC.

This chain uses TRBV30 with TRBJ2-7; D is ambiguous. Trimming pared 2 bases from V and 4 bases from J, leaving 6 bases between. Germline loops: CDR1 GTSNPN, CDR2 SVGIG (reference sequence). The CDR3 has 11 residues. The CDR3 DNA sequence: TGTGCCTGGAGTTCACGTTACGAGCAGTACTTC. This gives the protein CAWSSRYEQYF.

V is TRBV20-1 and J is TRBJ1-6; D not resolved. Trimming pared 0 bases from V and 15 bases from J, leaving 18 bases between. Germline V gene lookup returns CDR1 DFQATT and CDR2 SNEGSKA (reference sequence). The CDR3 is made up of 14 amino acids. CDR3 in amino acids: CSARDRLGNGVLHF. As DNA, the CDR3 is TGCAGTGCTAGAGATAGACTAGGGAATGGAGTCCTCCACTTT.

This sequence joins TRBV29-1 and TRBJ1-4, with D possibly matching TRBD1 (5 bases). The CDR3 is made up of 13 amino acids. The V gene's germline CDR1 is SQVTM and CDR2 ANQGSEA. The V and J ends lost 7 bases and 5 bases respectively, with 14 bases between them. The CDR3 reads CSALDSDNEKLFF. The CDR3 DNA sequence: TGCAGCGCCTTAGACAGTGACAATGAAAAACTGTTTTTT.

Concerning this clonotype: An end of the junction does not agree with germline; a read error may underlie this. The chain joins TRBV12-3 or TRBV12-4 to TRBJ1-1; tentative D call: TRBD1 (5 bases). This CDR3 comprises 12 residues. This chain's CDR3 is CASSSAGLPMTF. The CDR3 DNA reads TGTGCCAGCAGTTCAGCGGGACTCCCAATGACCTTT.

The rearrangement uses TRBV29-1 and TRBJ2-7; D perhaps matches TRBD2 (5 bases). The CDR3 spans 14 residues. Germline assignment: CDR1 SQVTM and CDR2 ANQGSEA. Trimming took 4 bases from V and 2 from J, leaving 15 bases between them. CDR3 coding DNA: TGCAGCGTTGCGGCCCTGACTACTACCTACGAGCAGTACTTC. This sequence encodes CSVAALTTTYEQYF.

The CDR3 protein is CASSSPAGRDEQFF. In DNA form, the CDR3 reads TGTGCCAGCAGTTCCCCGGCGGGACGGGATGAGCAGTTCTTC. The J gene is TRBJ2-1, the V gene TRBV27; TRBD2 is a possible D gene (6 bases). Germline CDR1 is MNHEY and CDR2 is SMNVEV (reference sequence). The V end was cut by 4 bases, the J end by 8 bases, with 15 bases between. This CDR3 comprises 14 residues.